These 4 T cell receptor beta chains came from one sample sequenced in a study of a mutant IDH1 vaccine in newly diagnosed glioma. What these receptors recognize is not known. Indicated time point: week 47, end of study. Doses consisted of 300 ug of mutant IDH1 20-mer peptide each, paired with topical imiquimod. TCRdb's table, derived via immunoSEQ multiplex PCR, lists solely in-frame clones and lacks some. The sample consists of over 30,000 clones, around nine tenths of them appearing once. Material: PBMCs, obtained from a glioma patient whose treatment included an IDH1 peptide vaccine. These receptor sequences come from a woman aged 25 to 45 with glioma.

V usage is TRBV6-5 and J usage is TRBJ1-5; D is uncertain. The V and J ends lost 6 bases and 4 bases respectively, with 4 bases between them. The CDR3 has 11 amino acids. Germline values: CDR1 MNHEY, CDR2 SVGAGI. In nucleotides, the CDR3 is TGTGCCAGCAGAGGGAATCAGCCCCAGCATTTT. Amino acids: CASRGNQPQHF.

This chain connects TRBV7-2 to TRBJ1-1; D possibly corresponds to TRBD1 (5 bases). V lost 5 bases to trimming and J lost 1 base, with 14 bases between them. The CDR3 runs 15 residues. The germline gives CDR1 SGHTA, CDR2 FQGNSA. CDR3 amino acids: CASSPSGGANTEAFF. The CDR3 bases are TGTGCCAGCAGCCCCTCCGGGGGTGCGAACACTGAAGCTTTCTTT.

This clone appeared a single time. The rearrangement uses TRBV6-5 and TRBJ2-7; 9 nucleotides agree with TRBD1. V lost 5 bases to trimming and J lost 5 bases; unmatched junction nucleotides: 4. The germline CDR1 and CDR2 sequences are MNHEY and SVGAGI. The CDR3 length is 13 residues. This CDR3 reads CASSRDRVNEQYF. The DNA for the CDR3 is TGTGCCAGCAGTAGGGACAGGGTCAACGAGCAGTACTTC.

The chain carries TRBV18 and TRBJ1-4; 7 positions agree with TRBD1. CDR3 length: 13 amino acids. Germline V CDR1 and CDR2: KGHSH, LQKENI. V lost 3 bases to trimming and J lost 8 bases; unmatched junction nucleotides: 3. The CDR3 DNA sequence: TGTGCCAGCTCACCCCGACAGGGCGAAAAACTGTTTTTT. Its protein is CASSPRQGEKLFF.